This T cell receptor beta chain was documented in a study of vaccination and CD4 T cells after COVID-19. The overall study: Either a CEFX pool, an HIV-1 Nef pool, or no peptide was added to control cultures. Whole-study findings and limits: Convalescent patient numbers were relatively low, with no early post-infection timepoints.

The CDR3 has 14 amino acids. V lost 2 bases, J lost 3 bases, and 2 bases stayed unmatched. Germline V lookup: CDR1 SEHNR, CDR2 FQNEAQ (reference sequence). Cultured CD4+ T cell DNA was sequenced using the Oncomine TCR Beta short-read assay. TCRdb processed the PCR reads anew with MiXCR; each CDR3 protein has one entry. The sample has fewer than 14,000 distinct CDR3 sequences; about two fifths are singletons. This clonotype turned up a few times. Its antigen is undetermined. Treatment reported: roughly ten-day PBMC culture with coronavirus spike peptide pools or control peptides (ViraFEST assay). The chain is built from TRBV7-9 and TRBJ1-1, with 8 bases lining up with TRBD1. This receptor was taken from a human donor who had recovered from COVID-19. The sample was CD4+ T cells from blood, cultured in vitro, taken after SARS-CoV-2 vaccination. The CDR3, as DNA: TGTGCCAGCAGCTTACAGGGGGCCGACACTGAAGCTTTCTTT. Amino acids: CASSLQGADTEAFF.